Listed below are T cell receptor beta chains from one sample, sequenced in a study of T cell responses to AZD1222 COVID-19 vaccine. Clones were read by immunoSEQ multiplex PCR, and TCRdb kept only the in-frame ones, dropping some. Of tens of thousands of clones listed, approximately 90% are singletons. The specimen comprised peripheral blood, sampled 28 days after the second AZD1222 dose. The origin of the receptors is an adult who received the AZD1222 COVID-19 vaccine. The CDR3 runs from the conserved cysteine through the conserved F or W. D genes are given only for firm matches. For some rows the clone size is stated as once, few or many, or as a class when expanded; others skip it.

DNA: TGTGCCAGCAGTTTATACGGACTAGCGACCTACGAGCAGTACTTC
CDR3: CASSLYGLATYEQYF
J: TRBJ2-7
size: .
D: TRBD2
V: TRBV28

DNA: TGTGCCAGCAGCTGGGGACAGGGGAACACTGAAGCTTTCTTT
CDR3: CASSWGQGNTEAFF
J: TRBJ1-1
size: .
D: TRBD1
V: TRBV7-6

DNA: TGTGCCAGCAGCAACAACAGGGGCGACTGCACAGATACGCAGTATTTT
CDR3: CASSNNRGDCTDTQYF
J: TRBJ2-3
size: .
D: .
V: TRBV21-1

DNA: TGTGCCTGGAGTGGAGATAGGTCTAGCGGGACCCTTGCACCGAACATTCAGTACTTC
CDR3: CAWSGDRSSGTLAPNIQYF
J: TRBJ2-4
size: .
D: TRBD2
V: TRBV30

DNA: TGTGCCAGCAGTCGACAGGGGAACACTGAAGCTTTCTTT
CDR3: CASSRQGNTEAFF
J: TRBJ1-1
size: once
D: TRBD1
V: TRBV27

DNA: TGTGCCTGGAGTGGGTTCGGGGGCCGCCAAGCTGAAGCTTTCTTT
CDR3: CAWSGFGGRQAEAFF
J: TRBJ1-1
size: .
D: .
V: TRBV30

DNA: TGTGCCATCAGTGAGTCCCGGGAGGGGCCCGGGGAGCTGTTTTTT
CDR3: CAISESREGPGELFF
J: TRBJ2-2
size: .
D: TRBD2
V: TRBV10-3

DNA: TGTGCCATCGGGACAGTTGGGACCCAGTACTTC
CDR3: CAIGTVGTQYF
J: TRBJ2-5
size: .
D: TRBD1
V: TRBV24-1

DNA: TGTGCCAGCAGCTTAGAGGGCTTCCCCGATACGCAGTATTTT
CDR3: CASSLEGFPDTQYF
J: TRBJ2-3
size: .
D: .
V: TRBV7-9

DNA: TGCGCCAGCAGAGGCGGACTAGCGGGAGCCGGCGGGGAGCTGTTTTTT
CDR3: CASRGGLAGAGGELFF
J: TRBJ2-2
size: .
D: TRBD2
V: TRBV5-1

DNA: TGCAGTGTGGGCGTTTACGAGCAGTACTTC
CDR3: CSVGVYEQYF
J: TRBJ2-7
size: .
D: .
V: TRBV20-1

DNA: TGCGCCAGCAGCCAAGATGACGGGAGTGACGAGCAGTACTTC
CDR3: CASSQDDGSDEQYF
J: TRBJ2-7
size: .
D: .
V: TRBV4-1

DNA: TGTGCCAGCAATAACAAGGGCCAAGAGACCCAGTACTTC
CDR3: CASNNKGQETQYF
J: TRBJ2-5
size: .
D: .
V: TRBV7-9

DNA: TGTGCCATCAGTGAGATACCGGGACAGGGGTATTCTGGCTACACCTTC
CDR3: CAISEIPGQGYSGYTF
J: TRBJ1-2
size: .
D: TRBD1
V: TRBV10-3

DNA: TGTGCCAGCAGCCCCTCAGGACAGGGGGAGTTTAACTATGGCTACACCTTC
CDR3: CASSPSGQGEFNYGYTF
J: TRBJ1-2
size: .
D: TRBD1
V: TRBV3-1/TRBV3-2

DNA: TGTGCCAGCAGTTTGACAGGAGGGGATGGCTACACCTTC
CDR3: CASSLTGGDGYTF
J: TRBJ1-2
size: .
D: .
V: TRBV6-5